This T cell receptor (beta chain) comes out of a study of blood T cells in healthy people across ages (dated by TCRdb to 2015 to 2017). A note on the overall study: Template switching captured roughly one uniquely barcoded TCR beta cDNA molecule per two T cells in model experiments. To track age-related changes in TCR beta repertoire diversity, the study relied on deep sequencing normalized with unique cDNA molecular identifiers. Donors were grouped into four age groups: young (average 16 years), middle-aged (under 40), aged (about 60) and long-lived (approximately 75). To avoid experimental bias, donors of different ages were randomly spread across the sequencing lanes. Two additional independent replicas of 1 million unique cDNA reads from the same blood draw were analyzed for two donors (one aged 18 to 30 and one aged 80 or older).

V is cut by 2 bases and J by 8 bases, and the space between the germline ends is 6 bases. For CDR1 and CDR2, the germline V gene lists MNHEY and SVGAGI. CDR3 length: 11 amino acids, cysteine to phenylalanine. This entry keeps only the CDR3 DNA: 33 bases, framed from base 1. The paper as a whole reports these results and caveats: There was a strong correlation between observed TCR beta diversity and the percentage of naive T cells measured by flow cytometry. As age increased, observed TCR beta diversity per million T cells dropped in a roughly linear way, and a significant reduction was already evident by age 40. Compared with the aged group, more naive CD4+ T cells, fewer expanded clones and increased TCR diversity were shown by the long-lived group, suggesting age selection. Because donor CMV infection status was unknown, age-related changes in expanded clonotypes were potentially confounded. Since profiling was done on bulk unsorted PBMCs, naive and antigen-experienced compartments could not be conclusively compared. Estimates of total diversity based on one million sequenced T cells were considered lower bounds and underestimates.

Library method: 5' RACE. The instrument was an Illumina HiSeq 2500. A second 7 to 11 cycle PCR used a sample-barcoded 5' primer and a J-beta primer mix. A template-switch 5' adaptor carrying 12 random nucleotides introduced a unique molecular identifier onto each TCR beta cDNA molecule. At least 2.5 million CDR3-containing paired-end reads were obtained from each sample. The Mint cDNA synthesis kit, primed by a TRBC-specific oligonucleotide, was used to synthesize first-strand cDNA from all RNA. All cDNA was treated with uracil-DNA glycosylase and then went through a first 18-cycle PCR with the universal primers M1SS and BC2_uni_R. Per the original workflow: For normalization, 1 million high-quality reads, each with a distinct molecular identifier, were randomly selected from each sample. Instead of being binned into consensus sequences, reads with shared molecular identifiers were discarded. MiTCR, with a Q25 quality threshold and the strictest error-elimination algorithm, was used for CDR3 identification, clonotype clustering and error correction. A nonparametric unseen species model with Euler transformation was used to estimate a lower bound on total TCR beta diversity. TCRdb reprocessing: public reads trimmed at Q25 with fastp, clones called with MiXCR, in-frame beta chains kept. Rows are unified per CDR3 protein, each entry keeping the most common DNA and genes. These V and J calls derive from TCRdb rather than the authors' analysis. The table for this sample lists some 1.4 million distinct CDR3 sequences; about 40% of them were counted only once. In total, the top ten clones hold 7% to 9.5% of the sample.

The approximately 39 donors, aged 6 to 90 years, were systemically healthy Caucasian individuals from Russia. Approximately 11 milliliters of peripheral blood were drawn from each donor into EDTA-treated Vacutainer tubes. PBMCs were isolated by Ficoll-Paque density-gradient centrifugation, with at least 6 million obtained per sample. Total RNA, at least 6 micrograms per sample, was extracted from PBMCs with Trizol reagent. For every donor, an aliquot of PBMCs went through flow cytometry to measure the percentages of naive CD45RAhigh/CD27high T cells. This clonotype has more than one count but fewer than ten. Its cognate antigen has yet to be identified. No base qualities exist here, and no much larger clone lies one base off it.

What was sequenced was blood. The TCR originated in a young woman in good health. The rearrangement combines TRBV6-5 with TRBJ1-2; the D gene assignment is ambiguous. The nucleotides are TGTGCCAGCAGTTACGGGAGGGGCTACACCTTC. Its product reads: CASSYGRGYTF.